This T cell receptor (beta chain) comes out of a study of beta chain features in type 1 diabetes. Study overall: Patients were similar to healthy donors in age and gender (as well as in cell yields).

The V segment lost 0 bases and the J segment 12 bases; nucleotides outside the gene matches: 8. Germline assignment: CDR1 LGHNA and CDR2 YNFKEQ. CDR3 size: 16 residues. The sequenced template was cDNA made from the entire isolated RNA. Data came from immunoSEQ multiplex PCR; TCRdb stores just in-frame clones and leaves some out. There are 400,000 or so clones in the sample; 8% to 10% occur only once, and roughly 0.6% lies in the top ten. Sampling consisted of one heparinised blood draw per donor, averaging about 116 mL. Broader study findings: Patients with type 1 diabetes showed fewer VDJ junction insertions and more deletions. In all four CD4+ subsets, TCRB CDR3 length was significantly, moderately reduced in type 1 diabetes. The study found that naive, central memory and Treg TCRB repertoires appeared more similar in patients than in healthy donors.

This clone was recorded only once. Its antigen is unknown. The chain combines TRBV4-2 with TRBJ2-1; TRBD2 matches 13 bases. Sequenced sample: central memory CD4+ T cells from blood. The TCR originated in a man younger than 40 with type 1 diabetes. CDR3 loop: CASSQDRTSGSSGQFF. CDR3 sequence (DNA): TGTGCCAGCAGCCAAGATCGGACTAGCGGGAGTTCTGGGCAGTTCTTC.